This T cell receptor (beta chain) was recorded in a study of siplizumab effects on memory and regulatory T cells. General study results and limits: With siplizumab, Treg-derived clones averaged roughly 62% of mappable alloreactive CD4+ clones, versus 25% to 30% in controls.

As regards this clone: Its target is unknown.

Every sample had approximately 100,000 of its TCR templates assayed. Clones were sequenced by immunoSEQ multiplex PCR, and TCRdb holds only the in-frame ones, with some missing. The sample records 90,000 to 110,000 clones, 92% being singletons. Germline CDR1 SQVTM, CDR2 ANQGSEA. Trimming removed 3 bases from V and 4 bases from J; junction bases left unmatched: 17. The CDR3 is made up of 17 amino acids. This receptor was taken from a human donor in good health. This chain uses TRBV29-1 with TRBJ2-5; 7 nucleotides match TRBD2. The source material was Tregs sorted from blood. DNA for the CDR3: TGCAGCGTTGAGACCCCTTACTACAGCGGGATCCGAGAGACCCAGTACTTC. Protein: CSVETPYYSGIRETQYF.